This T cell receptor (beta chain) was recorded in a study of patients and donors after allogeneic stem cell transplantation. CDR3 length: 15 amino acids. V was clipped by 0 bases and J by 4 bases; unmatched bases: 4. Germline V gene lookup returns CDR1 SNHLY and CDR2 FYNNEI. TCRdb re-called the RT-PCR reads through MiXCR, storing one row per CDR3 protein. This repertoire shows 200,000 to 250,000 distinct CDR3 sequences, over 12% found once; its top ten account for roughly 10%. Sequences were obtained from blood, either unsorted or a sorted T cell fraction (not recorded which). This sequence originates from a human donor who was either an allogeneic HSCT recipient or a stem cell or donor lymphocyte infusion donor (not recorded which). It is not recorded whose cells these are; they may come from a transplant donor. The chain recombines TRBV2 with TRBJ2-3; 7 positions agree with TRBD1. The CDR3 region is CASSEAGTEPDTQYF. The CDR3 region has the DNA TGTGCCAGCAGTGAAGCGGGGACAGAGCCAGATACGCAGTATTTT.